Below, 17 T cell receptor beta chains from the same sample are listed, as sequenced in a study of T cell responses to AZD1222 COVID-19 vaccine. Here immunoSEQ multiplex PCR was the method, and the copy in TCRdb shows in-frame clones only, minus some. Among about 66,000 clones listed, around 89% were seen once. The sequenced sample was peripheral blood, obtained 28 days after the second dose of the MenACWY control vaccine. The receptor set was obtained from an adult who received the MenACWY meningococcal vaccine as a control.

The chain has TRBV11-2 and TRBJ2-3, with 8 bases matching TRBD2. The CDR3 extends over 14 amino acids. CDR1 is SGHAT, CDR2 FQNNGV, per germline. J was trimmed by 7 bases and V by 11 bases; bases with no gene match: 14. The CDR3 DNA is TGTGCCCATGGGGGACTAGGGGCACAGAATACGCAGTATTTT. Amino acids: CAHGGLGAQNTQYF. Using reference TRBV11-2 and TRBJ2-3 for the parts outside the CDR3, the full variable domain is EAGVAQSPRYKIIEKRQSVAFWCNPISGHATLYWYQQILGQGPKLLIQFQNNGVVDDSQLPKDRFSAERLKGVDSTLKIQPAKLEDSAVYLCAHGGLGAQNTQYFGPGTRLTVL.

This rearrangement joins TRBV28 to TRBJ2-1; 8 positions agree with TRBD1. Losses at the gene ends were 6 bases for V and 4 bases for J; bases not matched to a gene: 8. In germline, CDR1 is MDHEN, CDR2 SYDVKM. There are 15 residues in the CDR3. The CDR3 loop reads CASSRTGNVYNEQFF. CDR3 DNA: TGTGCCAGCAGCCGGACAGGGAACGTTTACAATGAGCAGTTCTTC.

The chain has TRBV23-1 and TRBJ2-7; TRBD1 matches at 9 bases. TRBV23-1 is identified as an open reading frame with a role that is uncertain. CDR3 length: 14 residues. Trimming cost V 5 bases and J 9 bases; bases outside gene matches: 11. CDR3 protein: CASSIRDRVKGQYF. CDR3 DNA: TGCGCCAGCAGTATCCGGGACAGGGTAAAGGGGCAGTACTTC.

CDR3 in amino acids: CAIKGTGGKLFF. The CDR3 DNA is TGTGCCATCAAAGGGACAGGGGGAAAACTGTTTTTT. This chain links TRBV10-3 with TRBJ1-4; 11 nucleotides agree with TRBD1. CDR3 length: 12 amino acids. Germline values: CDR1 ENHRY, CDR2 SYGVKD. The ends lost 7 bases at V and 10 bases at J; junction bases unmatched: 2.

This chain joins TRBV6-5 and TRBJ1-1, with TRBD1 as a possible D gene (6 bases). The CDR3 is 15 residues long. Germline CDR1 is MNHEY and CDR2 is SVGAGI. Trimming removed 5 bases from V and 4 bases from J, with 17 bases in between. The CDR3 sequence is CASSPATGRGTEAFF. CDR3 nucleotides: TGTGCCAGCAGTCCAGCGACAGGAAGGGGCACTGAAGCTTTCTTT.

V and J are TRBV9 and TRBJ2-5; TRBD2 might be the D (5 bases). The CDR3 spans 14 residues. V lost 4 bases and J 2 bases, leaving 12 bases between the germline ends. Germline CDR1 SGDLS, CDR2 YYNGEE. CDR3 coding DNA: TGTGCCAGCAGCCTCCCGGGGAGACAAGAGACCCAGTACTTC. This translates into CASSLPGRQETQYF.

The CDR3 reads CASSLWEGEDGYTF. In DNA, the CDR3 is TGTGCCAGCAGTTTATGGGAGGGGGAGGATGGCTACACCTTC. This rearrangement joins TRBV28 to TRBJ1-2; weak D call: TRBD1 (6 bases). The V end lost 0 bases, the J end lost 6 bases, and 11 bases lay between the germline ends. Germline V gives CDR1 MDHEN, CDR2 SYDVKM. The CDR3 loop spans 14 amino acids.

CDR3 in DNA: TGTGCCAGCAGCTCCCGGACTGGAAGCTCCTACAATGAGCAGTTCTTC. This gives the protein CASSSRTGSSYNEQFF. This sequence joins TRBV7-3 and TRBJ2-1, with D tentatively TRBD2 (5 bases). The germline gives CDR1 SGHTA, CDR2 FQGTGA. This CDR3 region has 16 residues. V was clipped by 4 bases and J by 0 bases, with 13 bases between them.

CDR3 sequence: CASRSGQGPSYEQYF. In DNA form, the CDR3 reads TGTGCCAGCAGGTCCGGACAGGGACCCTCCTACGAGCAGTACTTC. The chain has TRBV28 and TRBJ2-7; 8 nucleotides match TRBD1. The CDR3 has 15 amino acids. Germline trimming cut 6 bases from V and 0 bases from J; bases unmatched to any gene: 7. The germline gives CDR1 MDHEN, CDR2 SYDVKM.

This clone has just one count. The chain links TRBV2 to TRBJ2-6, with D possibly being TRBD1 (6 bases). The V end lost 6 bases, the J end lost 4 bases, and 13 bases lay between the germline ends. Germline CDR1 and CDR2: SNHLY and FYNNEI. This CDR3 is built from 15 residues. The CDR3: CASSRGGTGANVLTF. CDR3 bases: TGTGCCAGCAGCCGAGGGGGTACCGGGGCCAACGTCCTGACTTTC.

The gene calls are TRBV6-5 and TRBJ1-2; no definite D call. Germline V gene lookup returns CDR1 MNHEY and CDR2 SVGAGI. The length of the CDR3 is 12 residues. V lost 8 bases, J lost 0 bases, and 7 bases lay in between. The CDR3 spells CASVGTNYGYTF. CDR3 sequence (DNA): TGTGCCAGCGTTGGGACTAACTATGGCTACACCTTC.

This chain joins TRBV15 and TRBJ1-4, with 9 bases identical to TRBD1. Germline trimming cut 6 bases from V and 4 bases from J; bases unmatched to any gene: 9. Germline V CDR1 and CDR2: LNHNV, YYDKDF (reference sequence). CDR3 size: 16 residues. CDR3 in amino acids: CATRLRTGEINEKLFF. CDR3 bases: TGTGCCACCAGATTGCGGACAGGGGAGATTAATGAAAAACTGTTTTTT.

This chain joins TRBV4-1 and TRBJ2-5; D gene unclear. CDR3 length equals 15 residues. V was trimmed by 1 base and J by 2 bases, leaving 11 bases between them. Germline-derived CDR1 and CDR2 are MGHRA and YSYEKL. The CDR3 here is CASSQAGAVQETQYF. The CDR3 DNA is TGCGCCAGCAGCCAAGCTGGTGCGGTACAAGAGACCCAGTACTTC.

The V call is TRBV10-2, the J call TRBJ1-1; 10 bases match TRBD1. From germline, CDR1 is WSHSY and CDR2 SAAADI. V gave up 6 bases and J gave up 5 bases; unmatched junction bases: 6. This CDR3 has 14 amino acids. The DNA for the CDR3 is TGCGCCAGCAGAGACAGGGGGCGAGAGACTGAAGCTTTCTTT. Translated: CASRDRGRETEAFF.

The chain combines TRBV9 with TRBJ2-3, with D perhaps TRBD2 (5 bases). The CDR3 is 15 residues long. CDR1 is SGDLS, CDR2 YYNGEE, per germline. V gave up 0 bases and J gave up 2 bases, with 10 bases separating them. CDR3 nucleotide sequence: TGTGCCAGCAGCGTAGTCGGGGAGACCACAGATACGCAGTATTTT. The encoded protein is CASSVVGETTDTQYF. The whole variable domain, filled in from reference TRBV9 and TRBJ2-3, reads DSGVTQTPKHLITATGQRVTLRCSPRSGDLSVYWYQQSLDQGLQFLIQYYNGEERAKGNILERFSAQQFPDLHSELNLSSLELGDSALYFCASSVVGETTDTQYFGPGTRLTVL.

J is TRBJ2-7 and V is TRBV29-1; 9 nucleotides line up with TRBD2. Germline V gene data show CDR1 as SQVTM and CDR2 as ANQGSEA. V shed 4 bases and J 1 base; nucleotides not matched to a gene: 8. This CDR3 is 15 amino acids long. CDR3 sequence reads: CSVGGTSINSYEQYF. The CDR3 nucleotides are TGCAGCGTTGGAGGGACTAGCATTAATTCCTACGAGCAGTACTTC.

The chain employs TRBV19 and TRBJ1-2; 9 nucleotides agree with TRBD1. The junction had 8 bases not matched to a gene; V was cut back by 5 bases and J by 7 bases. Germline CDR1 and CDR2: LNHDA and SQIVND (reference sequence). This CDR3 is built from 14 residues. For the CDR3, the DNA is TGTGCCAGTAGTGCGGACAGGGGAGGCAGTGGCTACACCTTC. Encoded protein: CASSADRGGSGYTF.